The source of this T cell receptor (beta chain) is a study of blood T cell repertoires in COVID-19. Study-level information: Italy, Spain and the United States were the sources of the convalescent and acute COVID-19 samples. From T cells, B-cell-depleted T cells, or PBMCs came the material, which was cDNA or gDNA.

The V gene's germline CDR1 is SGHRS and CDR2 YFSETQ. This CDR3 has 14 residues. The V and J ends lost 4 bases and 8 bases, in that order; junction bases with no gene match: 10. The authors' processing: Amplification of reference gene primers was used by the study to estimate nucleated cell counts. The protocol was immunoSEQ multiplex PCR, while the TCRdb copy is restricted to in-frame clones and leaves out a portion. That table is the source of V, J and clone size, and D and trimming were worked out from the DNA. The sample includes approximately 280,000 clones, approximately 85% seen only once; the top ten take 5.1%.

The clonotype originates from a man aged 50 to 60 with active or convalescent COVID-19. The chain combines TRBV5-1 with TRBJ1-2, with 8 bases fitting TRBD1. The material sequenced was peripheral blood. The CDR3 coding sequence is TGCGCCAGCAGCAGCCAGACAGGGGCCCGGGGCTACACCTTC. Translated, it gives CASSSQTGARGYTF.